These 23 T cell receptor beta chains were sequenced from one sample in a study of Tregs in tolerant kidney transplant recipients. Data came from immunoSEQ multiplex PCR; TCRdb stores just in-frame clones and leaves some out. The listing records roughly 50,000 clones. The sample was CD4+ T cells from blood, taken before the transplant. All receptors come from a human donor who received a combined kidney and bone marrow transplant.

Worth noting for this clone: The missing CDR3 end, 3 residues past where the read stops, is filled in from the germline J gene. V is TRBV19 and J is TRBJ1-1, with a weak D call TRBD1 (5 bases). The CDR3 spans 13 residues. V was cut by 10 bases and J by 0 bases, with 12 bases left in between. Germline V gene data show CDR1 as LNHDA and CDR2 as SQIVND (reference sequence). This CDR3 reads CATSLTVNTEAFF. The sequenced CDR3 bases are TGTGCCACCTCCCTGACAGTGAACACTGAA.

Of note for this clone: The read halts 3 residues ahead of the CDR3 end, with the missing end drawn from the germline J gene. The V call is TRBV23-1, the J call TRBJ1-5, with 9 positions matching TRBD1. TRBV23-1 falls under the ORF class, with uncertain function. The V segment lost 4 bases and the J segment 6 bases; nucleotides outside the gene matches: 7. The CDR3 length is 15 residues. The CDR3 sequence: CASSRPGQGGQPQHF. The sequenced part of the CDR3 DNA is TGCGCCAGCAGTCGTCCGGGACAGGGTGGTCAGCCC.

Points on this clone: From the germline J gene comes the end of the CDR3, since the read stops 3 residues before it. The chain is built from TRBV10-3 and TRBJ1-3, with TRBD1 as a possible D gene (5 bases). Germline CDR1 ENHRY, CDR2 SYGVKD. Deletions cut 2 bases from V and 2 bases from J, with 13 bases between. The CDR3 extends over 16 amino acids. This CDR3 reads CAISEVRAGTGNTIYF. The DNA read from the CDR3 is TGTGCCATCAGTGAGGTCAGGGCGGGGACTGGAAACACC.

Of note for this clone: The read falls 3 residues short of the CDR3 end, and the missing part is taken from the germline J gene. The chain carries TRBV2 and TRBJ1-2; 8 bases map to TRBD1. CDR3 length equals 15 residues. Germline V gene lookup returns CDR1 SNHLY and CDR2 FYNNEI. Trimming took 4 bases from V and 5 from J; bases not matched to a gene: 9. The CDR3 loop reads CASSVAPGGRYGYTF. The DNA read from the CDR3 is TGTGCCAGCAGTGTGGCTCCAGGGGGCAGGTATGGC.

On this clone: From the germline J gene comes the end of the CDR3, since the read stops 3 residues before it. The V and J genes are TRBV5-4 and TRBJ2-1; TRBD1 or TRBD2 may be the D gene (6 bases each). Trimming took off 4 bases at V and 0 bases at J, with 14 bases between the two ends. This CDR3 has 16 residues. Germline CDR1 SGHNT, CDR2 YYREEE (reference sequence). CDR3 protein: CASSLGGLSSYNEQFF. Incomplete CDR3 DNA: TGTGCCAGCAGCCTGGGGGGCCTCAGCTCCTACAATGAG.

To note about this clone: With the read ending 3 residues before the CDR3 end, the germline J gene is used to fill in that end. This chain joins TRBV18 and TRBJ2-7, with D maybe TRBD1 (5 bases). CDR1 is KGHSH, CDR2 LQKENI, per germline. Between the trimmed V and J ends, which lost 3 bases and 6 bases, there was a span of 9 bases. The CDR3 sequence is 12 residues long. The CDR3: CASSPDTAEQYF. Incomplete CDR3 DNA: TGTGCCAGCTCACCGGACACTGCCGAG.

For this clone: The read comes to an end 3 residues before the CDR3 does, leaving the germline J gene to fill in the end. The J gene is TRBJ2-7, the V gene TRBV19; 8 positions match TRBD1. This CDR3 is built from 15 residues. The ends lost 4 bases at V and 0 bases at J; junction bases unmatched: 5. Germline V gene lookup returns CDR1 LNHDA and CDR2 SQIVND (reference sequence). Incomplete CDR3 DNA: TGTGCCAGTAGTACCCGGACAGGGAGCTCCTACGAG. Residues: CASSTRTGSSYE. The complete CDR3 reads CASSTRTGSSYEQYF. The complete variable domain, with remaining parts taken from reference TRBV19 and TRBJ2-7, reads DGGITQSPKYLFRKEGQNVTLSCEQNLNHDAMYWYRQDPGQGLRLIYYSQIVNDFQKGDIAEGYSVSREKKESFPLTVTSAQKNPTAFYLCASSTRTGSSYEQYFGPGTRLTVT.

About this clone: The CDR3 end lies 3 residues beyond the end of the read and is filled in from the germline J gene. V is TRBV5-6 and J is TRBJ2-5; D gene uncertain. The CDR3 sequence is 13 residues long. The V gene's germline CDR1 is SGHDT and CDR2 YYEEEE. Trimming removed 0 bases at V and 1 base at J, with 4 bases between. The CDR3 is CASSLGGQETQYF. The part of the CDR3 DNA that was read is TGTGCCAGCAGCTTGGGAGGCCAAGAGACC. Together with reference TRBV5-6 and TRBJ2-5, the CDR3 gives the full variable domain: DAGVTQSPTHLIKTRGQQVTLRCSPKSGHDTVSWYQQALGQGPQFIFQYYEEEERQRGNFPDRFSGHQFPNYSSELNVNALLLGDSALYLCASSLGGQETQYFGPGTRLLVL.

In regard to this clone: With the read ending 3 residues before the CDR3 end, the germline J gene is used to fill in that end. The V gene is TRBV29-1, the J gene TRBJ1-5; no clear D. Germline CDR1 SQVTM, CDR2 ANQGSEA. The V gene lost 5 bases and the J gene lost 6 bases, with 17 bases spanning the gap. The CDR3 consists of 14 residues. CDR3 residues: CSVFPPPFGQPQHF. The sequenced CDR3 bases are TGCAGCGTTTTCCCTCCCCCTTTCGGTCAGCCC.

A word on this clone: The read gets to within 3 residues of the CDR3 end, and the germline J gene fills in the rest. V is TRBV19 and J is TRBJ1-1, with 7 positions matching TRBD1. V lost 8 bases to trimming and J lost 3 bases; unmatched junction nucleotides: 15. The CDR3 extends over 16 amino acids. CDR1 and CDR2 (germline): LNHDA, SQIVND (reference sequence). The CDR3 protein is CASGWETTGRDTEAFF. The CDR3 bases that were read are TGTGCCAGTGGATGGGAGACGACAGGGAGAGACACTGAA. Full variable domain (rest looked up from reference TRBV19 and TRBJ1-1): DGGITQSPKYLFRKEGQNVTLSCEQNLNHDAMYWYRQDPGQGLRLIYYSQIVNDFQKGDIAEGYSVSREKKESFPLTVTSAQKNPTAFYLCASGWETTGRDTEAFFGQGTRLTVV.

About this clone: The observed sequence ends 3 residues before the CDR3 terminus, with the missing tail filled in from the germline J gene. The rearrangement links TRBV10-3 to TRBJ1-2; 8 bases line up with TRBD1. This CDR3 has 17 amino acids. Germline V lookup: CDR1 ENHRY, CDR2 SYGVKD. The CDR3 DNA, read in part, is TGTGCCATCAGTGAGAGGGAAGGACAGGGTCCGCTGAGGGGC. Translated: CAISEREGQGPLRG. The full CDR3 protein is CAISEREGQGPLRGYTF.

Of note for this clone: The CDR3 end falls 3 residues outside the read, so it is completed with the germline J gene. The J gene is TRBJ2-5, the V gene TRBV6-2 or TRBV6-3; perhaps TRBD1 as D (6 bases). From germline, CDR1 is MNHEY and CDR2 SVGEGT. Trimming took off 6 bases at V and 2 bases at J, with 22 bases between the two ends. The CDR3 consists of 17 residues. The covered CDR3 bases are TGTGCCAGCAGCCGAGGTATCAGGGGAAAAGGGCAAGAGACC. This gives the protein CASSRGIRGKGQET. The entire CDR3 protein reads CASSRGIRGKGQETQYF.

As regards this clone: The CDR3 goes on 3 residues after the read ends, and that part is filled in from the germline J gene. V usage is TRBV5-1 and J usage is TRBJ2-5; 8 nucleotides agree with TRBD1. CDR1 and CDR2 (germline): SGHRS, YFSETQ. This CDR3 region has 14 residues. The junction had 4 bases not matched to a gene; V was cut back by 2 bases and J by 4 bases. The CDR3 is CASSFTGTGETQYF. The covered CDR3 bases are TGCGCCAGCAGCTTTACCGGGACAGGAGAGACC. The whole variable domain, filled in from reference TRBV5-1 and TRBJ2-5, reads KAGVTQTPRYLIKTRGQQVTLSCSPISGHRSVSWYQQTPGQGLQFLFEYFSETQRNKGNFPGRFSGRQFSNSRSEMNVSTLELGDSALYLCASSFTGTGETQYFGPGTRLLVL.

As for this clone: The read terminates 3 residues before the CDR3 end, so the remaining end is supplied by the germline J gene. The gene calls are TRBV2 and TRBJ2-1; 10 nucleotides line up with TRBD1. Trimming removed 3 bases from V and 4 bases from J; junction bases left unmatched: 3. Germline assignment: CDR1 SNHLY and CDR2 FYNNEI. This CDR3 comprises 15 residues. The CDR3 sequence is CASSDWDRGYNEQFF. Incomplete CDR3 DNA: TGTGCCAGCAGTGATTGGGACAGGGGATACAATGAG.

A note on this clone: The CDR3 end falls 3 residues outside the read, so it is completed with the germline J gene. V and J are TRBV18 and TRBJ2-5, with a possible D match to TRBD1 (5 bases). Trimming left V 3 bases short and J 7 bases short, with 12 bases between. The CDR3 length is 13 residues. CDR1 and CDR2 from the germline V gene are KGHSH and LQKENI. The covered CDR3 bases are TGTGCCAGCTCACCTGGCAGGGCCCTGACC. Protein: CASSPGRALT. The whole CDR3 sequence is CASSPGRALTQYF.

Comments on this clone: From the germline J gene comes the end of the CDR3, since the read stops 3 residues before it. This chain joins TRBV20-1 and TRBJ1-4, with 7 bases matching TRBD1. CDR3 length equals 13 residues. The germline V gene encodes CDR1 DFQATT and CDR2 SNEGSKA (reference sequence). V was clipped by 6 bases and J by 3 bases; unmatched bases: 4. The chain's CDR3 is CSAPGTANEKLFF. The sequenced part of the CDR3 DNA is TGCAGTGCCCCAGGGACAGCTAATGAAAAA.

About this clone: The CDR3 end falls 3 residues outside the read, so it is completed with the germline J gene. The chain employs TRBV6-1 and TRBJ2-3, with TRBD1 matching over 11 bases. CDR3 length: 16 residues. Germline trimming cut 2 bases from V and 4 bases from J; bases unmatched to any gene: 5. The V gene's germline CDR1 is MNHNS and CDR2 SASEGT. CDR3 DNA (partial): TGTGCCAGCAGTGAAAAGGGGACAGGGGGTTCAGATACG. Amino acids: CASSEKGTGGSDT. The whole CDR3 protein is CASSEKGTGGSDTQYF.

CDR3 DNA (partial): TGTGCCAGCAGTTACTCGCCTAGCTACGAG. The encoded protein is CASSYSPSYE. The whole CDR3 reads CASSYSPSYEQYF. This rearrangement joins TRBV6-2 or TRBV6-3 to TRBJ2-7; D is unresolved. The sequenced fragment ends 3 residues before the CDR3 boundary, so the rest is inferred from the germline J gene. Germline CDR1 is MNHEY and CDR2 is SVGEGT. V lost 0 bases and J lost 3, with 6 bases in between. The CDR3 is made up of 13 amino acids.

Of note for this clone: The read ends 3 residues shy of where the CDR3 ends; the end is completed using the germline J gene. V usage is TRBV7-2 and J usage is TRBJ2-2; a possible D gene is TRBD2 (5 bases). Germline CDR1 is SGHTA and CDR2 is FQGNSA. V was shortened by 4 bases and J by 8 bases, with 11 bases between the two germline ends. The CDR3 runs 13 residues. This CDR3 is CASSSTGVGELFF. The CDR3 bases that were read are TGTGCCAGCAGCTCCACCGGGGTTGGGGAG.

As regards this clone: The read finishes 3 residues shy of the CDR3 end, and the germline J gene is used to complete it. V usage is TRBV6-2 or TRBV6-3 and J usage is TRBJ1-1, with a possible D match to TRBD1 (5 bases). The V end was cut by 0 bases, the J end by 0 bases, with 11 bases between. The germline gives CDR1 MNHEY, CDR2 SVGEGT. This CDR3 is built from 16 residues. The CDR3 DNA, read in part, is TGTGCCAGCAGTTACTCGTACCGGGGGATGAACACTGAA. This gives the protein CASSYSYRGMNTE. The full CDR3 protein reads CASSYSYRGMNTEAFF.

Points on this clone: The read falls 3 residues short of the CDR3 end, and the missing part is taken from the germline J gene. This rearrangement joins TRBV30 to TRBJ2-5, with 8 bases fitting TRBD2. V gave up 2 bases and J gave up 4 bases; unmatched junction bases: 6. CDR1 is GTSNPN, CDR2 SVGIG, per germline (reference sequence). The CDR3 has 14 amino acids. Partial CDR3 DNA: TGTGCCTGGAGTAGCGGGAGTTTTAGAGAGACC. Protein: CAWSSGSFRET. The CDR3 in its entirety is CAWSSGSFRETQYF.

Points on this clone: The read gets to within 3 residues of the CDR3 end, and the germline J gene fills in the rest. The chain employs TRBV30 and TRBJ1-1; D is possibly TRBD1 (6 bases). This CDR3 has 12 residues. In germline, CDR1 is GTSNPN, CDR2 SVGIG (reference sequence). With 2 bases removed from V and 7 bases from J, the gap between germline ends came to 11 bases. CDR3 bases read: TGTGCCTGGAGTCGAGGACAGCATGAA. Translated: CAWSRGQHE. The full CDR3 reads CAWSRGQHEAFF.

As concerns this clone: Read sequence stops 3 residues before the CDR3 end, and the germline J gene provides the missing end. The chain joins TRBV18 to TRBJ2-5; weak D call: TRBD2 (5 bases). This CDR3 is 18 amino acids long. The germline CDR1 and CDR2 sequences are KGHSH and LQKENI. Trimming cost V 2 bases and J 2 bases, with 21 bases left between them. This chain's CDR3 is CASSPKKELTGLQETQYF. CDR3 bases read: TGTGCCAGCTCACCAAAGAAGGAGCTAACGGGGTTGCAAGAGACC.